This T cell receptor (beta chain) was captured in a study of metastatic and nonmetastatic thyroid tumors. Study in general: Peripheral blood and tumor or nodule samples from malignant and benign thyroid patients were compared. Findings and caveats of the study: Relative to benign nodules, malignant thyroid tumors were reportedly characterized by significantly elevated TCR beta diversity in blood and tumor.

Every patient underwent thyroid surgery untreated. Remarks on this clone: Its target is not known.

Study processing details: A classifier for distant metastasis in papillary thyroid cancer was constructed using CDR3 differences observed across clinicopathological groups. Using MiXCR, TCRdb reanalyzed the PCR reads. TCRdb assigned the V and J calls; the authors' analysis was not used. The profile shows 7,000 to 8,500 clones, 25% to 35% of them singletons. This CDR3 has 15 amino acids. Germline V CDR1 and CDR2: DFQATT, SNEGSKA (reference sequence). V was clipped by 3 bases and J by 6 bases, with 21 bases between them. The chain combines TRBV20-1 with TRBJ2-7; possible D gene TRBD2, 6 bases. The clonotype originates from a male donor with papillary thyroid cancer or a benign thyroid nodule (not recorded which). Some clones in this sample may be carry-over from other donors' samples. The sample comprised adjacent normal tissue. The CDR3 DNA sequence: TGCAGTGCTAGGAGTTCCGGGACTCCGGGGAGCGAGCAGTACTTC. This gives the protein CSARSSGTPGSEQYF.